A single sample gave rise to the 28 T cell receptor beta chains below, sequenced in a study of tumor-infiltrating lymphocytes in primary liver carcinoma. Constant-region priming of roughly 500 ng total RNA yielded TCR beta cDNA. Sequencing libraries for TCR beta derived from three nested multiplex PCR rounds that used slightly modified ARM-PCR. Primers for the first two PCR rounds were TRBV1-TRBV30 forward primers and a C-beta reverse primer (roughly 10 cycles per round). TCRdb itself ran the multiplex PCR reads through MiXCR, one entry per CDR3 protein. This table has roughly 80,000 distinct CDR3 sequences, roughly two thirds appearing once. From unsorted bulk tissue weighing roughly 17-31 mg, DNA and RNA were co-extracted. The sample comprised liver tumor tissue from sampling region 4. Subset described: tumor region T4, right-lateral pole. These receptors came from a woman aged 55-75 years with primary liver carcinoma and hepatitis B virus infection.

A note on this clonotype: This could be a read error, since a much larger clone is one nucleotide away. This CDR3 fails to terminate in the conserved phenylalanine or tryptophan, so it likely reflects a read error. The chain recombines TRBV7-3 with TRBJ2-5; unclear D gene. The CDR3 has 13 residues. V was shortened by 6 bases and J by 3 bases, with 11 bases between the two germline ends. Germline V gene sequence: CDR1 SGHTA, CDR2 FQGTGA. The CDR3 protein is CASRSQVEETQYL. The CDR3 DNA sequence: TGTGCCAGCAGGTCCCAGGTTGAAGAGACCCAGTACCTC.

With regard to this clonotype: A much more abundant neighbour one base away suggests this may be a read error. This chain uses TRBV5-8 with TRBJ2-1, with 7 positions matching TRBD1. The CDR3 covers 15 residues. Per the germline V gene, CDR1 is SGHTS and CDR2 is YDEGEE. This CDR3 is CASSLGQGAYNGQFF. The CDR3 region has the DNA TGTGCCAGCAGCTTGGGACAGGGTGCCTACAATGGGCAGTTCTTC.

The V call is TRBV6-5, the J call TRBJ2-7; TRBD2 is a possible D gene (5 bases). Trimming pared 10 bases from V and 3 bases from J, leaving 16 bases between. Germline lookup yields CDR1 MNHEY and CDR2 SVGAGI. There are 13 residues in the CDR3. The CDR3 DNA is TGTGCCAACATGAATAATGAGGGCTACGAGCAGTACTTC. The encoded protein is CANMNNEGYEQYF.

Note on this clonotype: A junction end diverges from the germline sequence, so it may reflect a read error. The V and J genes are TRBV14 and TRBJ2-1; the match to TRBD2 covers 13 bases. The CDR3 length is 18 residues. CDR1 and CDR2 from the germline V gene are SGHDN and FVKESK. CDR3 loop: CANSQRRTSGSAANEQFF. The CDR3 nucleotides read TGTGCCAACAGCCAGAGAAGGACTAGCGGGAGCGCCGCCAATGAGCAGTTCTTC.

A note on this clonotype: Given the absence of the conserved phenylalanine or tryptophan at the CDR3 end, a read error is likely. V and J are TRBV11-2 and TRBJ2-4; D call uncertain. V was shortened by 7 bases and J by 7 bases, with 11 bases between the two germline ends. This CDR3 is built from 12 residues. CDR1 and CDR2 (germline): SGHAT, FQNNGV. CDR3 region: CASNIVPNIQYL. For the CDR3, the DNA is TGTGCCAGCAACATAGTTCCGAACATTCAGTACCTC.

This clonotype was recorded many times. The chain joins TRBV12-3 or TRBV12-4 to TRBJ2-4; no reliable D call. The V end lost 7 bases, the J end lost 2 bases, and 15 bases lay between the germline ends. The CDR3 loop spans 15 amino acids. This CDR3 reads CASNRAAGTKNIQYF. The DNA for the CDR3 is TGTGCCAGCAATCGGGCCGCAGGAACCAAAAACATTCAGTACTTC.

As to this clonotype: A clone one base away is much larger, so this may be a read error. The chain uses TRBV7-8 and TRBJ2-7; TRBD2 matches 15 bases. Germline CDR1 reads SGHVS; CDR2 reads FQNEAQ. This CDR3 contains 18 residues. The CDR3 sequence: CGSSLVGLAGGTSYEQYF. CDR3 DNA: TGTGGCAGCAGCTTAGTCGGACTAGCGGGAGGGACCTCCTACGAGCAGTACTTC.

This clonotype was seen repeatedly, ten times or more. V gene TRBV28 combines with J gene TRBJ2-3; maybe TRBD1 (6 bases). Germline values: CDR1 MDHEN, CDR2 SYDVKM. The CDR3 is 16 residues long. The V end lost 6 bases, the J end lost 1 base, and 17 bases lay between the germline ends. The CDR3 region is CASSSRGGAGTDTQYF. CDR3 coding DNA: TGTGCCAGCAGCTCCCGAGGGGGAGCCGGCACAGATACGCAGTATTTT.

In the case of this clonotype: One end of the junction does not line up with germline, which may come from a read error. The chain has TRBV6-1 and TRBJ2-7; perhaps D is TRBD1 or TRBD2 (5 bases each). Germline CDR1 MNHNS, CDR2 SASEGT. The CDR3 runs to 14 residues. CDR3 sequence reads: CANSVALEGYEQYF. The CDR3 DNA reads as TGTGCCAACAGTGTAGCTTTAGAGGGGTACGAGCAGTACTTC.

The rearrangement uses TRBV29-1 and TRBJ2-2; 11 bases align to TRBD2. Germline trimming cut 7 bases from V and 7 bases from J; bases unmatched to any gene: 11. This CDR3 spans 15 amino acids. Germline V gene data show CDR1 as SQVTM and CDR2 as ANQGSEA. CDR3 sequence reads: CSAQTSGTDIGELFF. DNA for the CDR3: TGCAGCGCCCAGACTAGCGGGACCGACATCGGGGAGCTGTTTTTT.

This clonotype is a singleton in its sample. Without the conserved terminal phenylalanine or tryptophan, this CDR3 likely stems from a read error. The limits of the CDR3 on the DNA are not certain, so only TCRdb's listed CDR3 is given. The chain employs TRBV11-2 and TRBJ2-1; the table's D call TRBD2 went unverified against the DNA. The CDR3 length is 17 residues, termini included. Germline V gene sequence: CDR1 SGHAT, CDR2 FQNNGV. The CDR3 loop reads CASSRRLAGGPGDEQSI.

With regard to this clonotype: The junction departs from the called germline gene at one end, perhaps through a read error. V gene TRBV28 combines with J gene TRBJ2-7, with 8 bases that match TRBD2. CDR3 length equals 14 residues. Germline values: CDR1 MDHEN, CDR2 SYDVKM. The CDR3 nucleotides read TGTGCCAGCAGCCAAAGCGGGAGTCCCCACGAGCGGTACTTC. Translating it yields CASSQSGSPHERYF.

This clonotype was observed at least ten times. The chain recombines TRBV5-1 with TRBJ2-1; D possibly corresponds to TRBD1 (6 bases). The CDR3 contains 23 residues. Germline V lookup: CDR1 SGHRS, CDR2 YFSETQ. V lost 6 bases and J 4 bases, leaving 41 bases between the germline ends. The CDR3, as DNA: TGCGCCAGCACCCTAGCTTACGTGGTGGTGTCGAGCCGCAGGGACACGATTTACAATGAGCAGTTCTTC. It is translated as CASTLAYVVVSSRRDTIYNEQFF.

Turning to this clonotype: Since a much larger clone is just one base distant, this may be a read error. The chain recombines TRBV11-2 with TRBJ2-7, with D unclear. Germline-derived CDR1 and CDR2 are SGHAT and FQNNGV. This CDR3 spans 15 amino acids. As DNA, the CDR3 is TGTGCCAGGAGCTCCGGACGGCTTTACGCGCGCGAGCAGTACTTC. This codes for CARSSGRLYAREQYF. Full variable domain (rest looked up from reference TRBV11-2 and TRBJ2-7): EAGVAQSPRYKIIEKRQSVAFWCNPISGHATLYWYQQILGQGPKLLIQFQNNGVVDDSQLPKDRFSAERLKGVDSTLKIQPAKLEDSAVYLCARSSGRLYAREQYFGPGTRLTVT.

A note on this clonotype: A read error may account for a junction end that differs from germline. The chain uses TRBV10-3 and TRBJ2-3; D ambiguous. Germline CDR1 ENHRY, CDR2 SYGVKD. This CDR3 is 16 amino acids long. CDR3 nucleotide sequence: TGTGCCATCAGTGAGTCGACTTGGCGGAGCACAAATACACAGTATTTT. It encodes CAISESTWRSTNTQYF.

This chain uses TRBV7-8 with TRBJ1-5; perhaps TRBD1 as D (5 bases). Germline loops: CDR1 SGHVS, CDR2 FQNEAQ. Between the trimmed V and J ends, which lost 1 base and 5 bases, there was a span of 12 bases. The CDR3 runs to 15 residues. The CDR3 nucleotides read TGTGCCAGCAGCTTAGTGGGGGGTGGCTATCAGCCCCAGCATTTT. Its protein is CASSLVGGGYQPQHF.

Note on this clonotype: No conserved phenylalanine or tryptophan ends this CDR3, so it is likely a read error. This chain connects TRBV11-3 to TRBJ2-5, with 8 positions matching TRBD1. CDR1 and CDR2 from the germline V gene are SGHNT and YENEEA. The V and J ends lost 5 bases and 7 bases, in that order; junction bases with no gene match: 12. The CDR3 has 15 amino acids. CDR3 DNA: TGTGCCAGCAGCAAAGACAGGGGACAAGGGGGGACCCAGTACCTC. It specifies CASSKDRGQGGTQYL.

V and J are TRBV6-1 and TRBJ2-2; TRBD1 matches at 8 bases. V lost 5 bases to trimming and J lost 4 bases; unmatched junction nucleotides: 3. Per the germline V gene, CDR1 is MNHNS and CDR2 is SASEGT. The CDR3 is 14 amino acids. The CDR3, as DNA: TGTGCCAGCAGTTCAGGGGGCAGCACCGGGGAGCTGTTTTTT. Translation gives CASSSGGSTGELFF.

Of note for this clonotype: The junction and the germline gene differ at one end; a read error may be behind it. This chain uses TRBV6-6 with TRBJ2-1; tentative D call: TRBD2 (7 bases). The germline gives CDR1 MNHNY, CDR2 SVGAGI (reference sequence). This CDR3 is built from 15 residues. The CDR3 DNA follows: TGTGCCTCCTCGAGTGGGGGGGCTTGGCGGGATGAGCAATTCTTC. Amino acid sequence: CASSSGGAWRDEQFF.

This clonotype was seen repeatedly, ten times or more. The chain recombines TRBV4-1 with TRBJ2-2, with D possibly TRBD2 on 6 matching bases. CDR1 MGHRA and CDR2 YSYEKL come from the germline V gene. Trimming shortened V by 1 base and J by 7 bases, and 13 bases separated the two germline ends. The CDR3 has 15 amino acids. CDR3 DNA sequence: TGCGCCAGCAGCCAAGTGGGGGGATCGGGCGGGGAGCTGTTTTTT. Translating gives CASSQVGGSGGELFF.

The chain has TRBV12-3 or TRBV12-4 and TRBJ1-1; no definite D call. The germline V and J ends were trimmed by 11 bases and 0 bases, with 16 bases remaining between them. This CDR3 has 14 residues. The CDR3 sequence: CAPPWADMNTEAFF. DNA for the CDR3: TGTGCCCCCCCATGGGCAGATATGAACACTGAAGCTTTCTTT.

This chain connects TRBV10-2 to TRBJ2-1; D gene uncertain. The CDR3 runs 13 residues. The germline V gene encodes CDR1 WSHSY and CDR2 SAAADI. CDR3 loop: CLSSETAYNEQFF. CDR3 sequence (DNA): TGCCTCAGCAGTGAGACGGCCTACAATGAGCAGTTCTTC.

A note on this clonotype: This may be a read error, as it is one base from a much larger clone. V and J are TRBV7-9 and TRBJ2-5; D unresolved. Germline CDR1 is SEHNR and CDR2 is FQNEAQ (reference sequence). This CDR3 contains 15 residues. The ends were cut back, 7 bases at V and 5 bases at J, with 20 bases in the middle. The CDR3 sequence is CASITQVGPQETQYF. DNA of the CDR3: TGTGCCAGCATAACGCAAGTAGGGCCCCAGGAGACCCAGTACTTC.

A remark on this clonotype: At one end the junction does not follow the germline gene, possibly because of a read error. The rearrangement uses TRBV6-5 and TRBJ1-5, with D tentatively TRBD1 (5 bases). Germline CDR1 MNHEY, CDR2 SVGAGI. The CDR3 is made up of 16 amino acids. The CDR3 protein is CVSRSSRQSRNQPQHF. The DNA for the CDR3 is TGTGTCAGCCGCTCCTCCCGACAGTCTAGGAATCAGCCCCAGCATTTT.

This clonotype was seen at least ten times. The CDR3 coding sequence is TGTGCCAGCAGAAACGACAGGGGGTATCAGCCCCAGCATTTT. It codes for CASRNDRGYQPQHF. This chain connects TRBV28 to TRBJ1-5; 9 nucleotides align to TRBD1. The CDR3 is 14 residues long. Looked up from germline, CDR1 is MDHEN and CDR2 is SYDVKM. Germline trimming cut 6 bases from V and 5 bases from J; bases unmatched to any gene: 5.

About this clonotype itself: Mismatch with germline at one junction end may stem from a read error. The rearrangement uses TRBV12-3 or TRBV12-4 and TRBJ2-3, with 7 bases matching TRBD2. CDR3 size: 16 residues. The CDR3 region has the DNA TGTACCAGCAGTGACGTAGGGCCAGGGAGGGCCTACATGCAGTATTTT. It translates to CTSSDVGPGRAYMQYF.

About this clonotype itself: At one of its ends the junction is not consistent with the germline gene, which may arise from a read error. The chain links TRBV6-5 to TRBJ2-7; D not resolved. The germline V gene encodes CDR1 MNHEY and CDR2 SVGAGI. There are 13 residues in the CDR3. The CDR3 nucleotides are TGTACCAGCAGTTACTCGGGTGGTTCCGAGCAGTACTTC. Encoded protein: CTSSYSGGSEQYF.

The sample holds many counts of this clonotype. The chain joins TRBV6-5 to TRBJ1-2; 8 bases fit TRBD1. Germline V gene data show CDR1 as MNHEY and CDR2 as SVGAGI. The V and J ends lost 0 bases and 5 bases, in that order; junction bases with no gene match: 2. The CDR3 is made up of 14 amino acids. The CDR3 bases are TGTGCCAGCAGTTACTCCACAGGGGGTTATGGCTACACCTTC. Its translation is CASSYSTGGYGYTF.